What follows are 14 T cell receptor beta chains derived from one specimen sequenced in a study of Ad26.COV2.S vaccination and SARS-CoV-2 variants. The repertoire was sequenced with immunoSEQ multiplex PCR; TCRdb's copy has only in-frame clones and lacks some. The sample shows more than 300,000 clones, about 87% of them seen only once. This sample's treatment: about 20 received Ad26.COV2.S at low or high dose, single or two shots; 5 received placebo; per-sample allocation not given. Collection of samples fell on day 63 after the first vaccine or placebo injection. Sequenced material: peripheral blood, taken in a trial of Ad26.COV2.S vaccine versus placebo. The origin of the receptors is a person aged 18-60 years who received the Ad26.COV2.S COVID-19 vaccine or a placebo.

CDR3 loop: CASSQGRVDRAYEQYF. The DNA for the CDR3 is TGTGCCAGCAGCCAAGGAAGAGTGGACAGAGCCTACGAGCAGTACTTC. The gene calls are TRBV4-2 and TRBJ2-7; maybe TRBD1 (6 bases). Germline V CDR1 and CDR2: LGHNA, YNFKEQ. The V and J ends lost 1 base and 2 bases respectively, with 15 bases between them. The length of the CDR3 is 16 residues.

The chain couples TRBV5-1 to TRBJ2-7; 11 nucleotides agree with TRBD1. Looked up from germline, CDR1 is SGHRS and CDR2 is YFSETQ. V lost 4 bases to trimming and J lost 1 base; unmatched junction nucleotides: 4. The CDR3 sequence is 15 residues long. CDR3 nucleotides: TGCGCCAGCAGCCCCGGGGACAGGGGGTCCTACGAGCAGTACTTC. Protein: CASSPGDRGSYEQYF. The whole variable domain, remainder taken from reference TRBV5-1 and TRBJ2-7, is KAGVTQTPRYLIKTRGQQVTLSCSPISGHRSVSWYQQTPGQGLQFLFEYFSETQRNKGNFPGRFSGRQFSNSRSEMNVSTLELGDSALYLCASSPGDRGSYEQYFGPGTRLTVT.

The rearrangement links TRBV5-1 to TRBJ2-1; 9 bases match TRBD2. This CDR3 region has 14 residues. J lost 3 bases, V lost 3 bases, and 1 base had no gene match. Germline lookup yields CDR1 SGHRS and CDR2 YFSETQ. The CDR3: CASSSTSGYNEQFF. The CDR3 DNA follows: TGCGCCAGCAGCTCGACTAGCGGCTACAATGAGCAGTTCTTC.

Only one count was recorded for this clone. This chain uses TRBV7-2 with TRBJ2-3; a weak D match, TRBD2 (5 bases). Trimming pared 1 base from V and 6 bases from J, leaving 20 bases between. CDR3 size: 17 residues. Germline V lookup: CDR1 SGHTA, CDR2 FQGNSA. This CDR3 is CASSLGVGSPGGDTQYF. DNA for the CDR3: TGTGCCAGCAGCTTAGGGGTTGGCTCCCCGGGCGGGGATACGCAGTATTTT.

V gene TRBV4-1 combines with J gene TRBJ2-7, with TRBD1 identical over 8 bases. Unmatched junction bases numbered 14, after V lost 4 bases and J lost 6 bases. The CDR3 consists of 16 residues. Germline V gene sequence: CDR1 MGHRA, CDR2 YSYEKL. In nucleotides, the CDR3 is TGCGCCAGCAGCCTCGGGACAGGTGTTCAGTCTTCCGAGCAGTACTTC. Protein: CASSLGTGVQSSEQYF.

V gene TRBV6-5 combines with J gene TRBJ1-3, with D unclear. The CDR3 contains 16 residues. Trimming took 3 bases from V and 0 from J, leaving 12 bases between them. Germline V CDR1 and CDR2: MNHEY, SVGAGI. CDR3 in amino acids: CASSYMDGYSGNTIYF. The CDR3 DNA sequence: TGTGCCAGCAGTTATATGGACGGCTACTCTGGAAACACCATATATTTT.

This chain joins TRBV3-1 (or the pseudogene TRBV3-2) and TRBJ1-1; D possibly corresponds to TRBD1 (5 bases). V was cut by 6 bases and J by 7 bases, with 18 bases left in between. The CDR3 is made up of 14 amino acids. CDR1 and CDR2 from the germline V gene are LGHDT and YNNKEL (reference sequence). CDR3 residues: CASSQPGGTSEAFF. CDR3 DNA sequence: TGTGCCAGCAGTCAGCCTGGAGGGACTAGTGAAGCTTTCTTT.

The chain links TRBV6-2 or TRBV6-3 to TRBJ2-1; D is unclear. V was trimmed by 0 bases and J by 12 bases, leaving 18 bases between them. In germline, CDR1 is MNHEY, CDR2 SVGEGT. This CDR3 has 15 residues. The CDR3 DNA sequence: TGTGCCAGCAGTTACTCATTAGTCGGCTGGCGTGGGCAGTTCTTC. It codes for CASSYSLVGWRGQFF.

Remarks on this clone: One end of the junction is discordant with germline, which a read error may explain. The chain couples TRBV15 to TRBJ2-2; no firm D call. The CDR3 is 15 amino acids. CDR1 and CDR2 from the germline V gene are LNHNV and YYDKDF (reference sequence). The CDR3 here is CATSGDLEPLGELFF. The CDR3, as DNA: TGTGCCACCAGCGGAGACCTAGAGCCGCTCGGGGAGCTGTTTTTT.

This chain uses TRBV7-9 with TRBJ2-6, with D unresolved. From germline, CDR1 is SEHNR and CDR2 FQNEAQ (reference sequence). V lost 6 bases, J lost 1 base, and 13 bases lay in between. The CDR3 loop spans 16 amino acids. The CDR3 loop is CASSPVVSSGANVLTF. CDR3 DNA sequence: TGTGCCAGCAGTCCGGTCGTATCTTCTGGGGCCAACGTCCTGACTTTC.

The CDR3 protein is CAAGGRTDTQYF. The CDR3 nucleotides read TGTGCCGCCGGGGGCAGGACAGATACGCAGTATTTT. V gene TRBV6-5 combines with J gene TRBJ2-3, with D perhaps TRBD1 or TRBD2 (6 bases each). This CDR3 has 12 amino acids. Germline-derived CDR1 and CDR2 are MNHEY and SVGAGI. Trimming shortened V by 11 bases and J by 3 bases, and 12 bases separated the two germline ends.

CDR3 nucleotides: TGTGCCAGCAGCGCTGCCGCAGGGGCCGATCAGCCCCAGCATTTT. This codes for CASSAAAGADQPQHF. The genes are TRBV9 and TRBJ1-5; a possible D gene is TRBD1 (6 bases). The CDR3 covers 15 residues. The V and J ends lost 3 bases and 5 bases respectively, with 15 bases between them. Germline CDR1 reads SGDLS; CDR2 reads YYNGEE.

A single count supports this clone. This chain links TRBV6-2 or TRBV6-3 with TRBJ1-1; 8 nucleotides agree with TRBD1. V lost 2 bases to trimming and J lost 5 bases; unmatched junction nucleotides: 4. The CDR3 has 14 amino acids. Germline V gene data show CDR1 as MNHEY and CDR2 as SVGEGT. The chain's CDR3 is CASSYRTGGTEAFF. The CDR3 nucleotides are TGTGCCAGCAGTTACCGAACAGGGGGTACTGAAGCTTTCTTT.

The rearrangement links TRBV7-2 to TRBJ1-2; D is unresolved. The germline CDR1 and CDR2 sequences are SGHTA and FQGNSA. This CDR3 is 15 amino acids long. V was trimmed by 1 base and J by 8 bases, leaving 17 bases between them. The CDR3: CASSLGVGSLGGYTF. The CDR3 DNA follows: TGTGCCAGCAGCTTAGGTGTGGGCAGCCTGGGGGGCTACACCTTC.